The 3 T cell receptor beta chains below come from one sample, sequenced in a study of cytomegalovirus exposure and HLA in healthy donors. PCR was performed using 60 Vbeta and 13 Jbeta primers. Method: immunoSEQ multiplex PCR; TCRdb's copy keeps in-frame clones and lacks some. The data show roughly 80,000 clones, approximately 60% seen once. Material for sequencing was PBMCs. All receptors derive from a male donor in good health and CMV-seropositive.

This clone turned up a few times. The chain uses TRBV11-2 and TRBJ2-1; the match to TRBD2 covers 9 bases. The germline V gene has CDR1 SGHAT and CDR2 FQNNGV. The CDR3 is 17 residues long. V shed 1 base and J 1 base; nucleotides not matched to a gene: 5. CDR3 protein: CASSLGGSGSSYNEQFF. The CDR3 nucleotides read TGTGCCAGCAGCTTAGGCGGTAGCGGGAGTTCCTACAATGAGCAGTTCTTC. Full variable domain (missing parts from reference TRBV11-2 and TRBJ2-1): EAGVAQSPRYKIIEKRQSVAFWCNPISGHATLYWYQQILGQGPKLLIQFQNNGVVDDSQLPKDRFSAERLKGVDSTLKIQPAKLEDSAVYLCASSLGGSGSSYNEQFFGPGTRLTVL.

V is TRBV19 and J is TRBJ1-2; TRBD1 is a possible D gene (5 bases). The germline gives CDR1 LNHDA, CDR2 SQIVND (reference sequence). The CDR3 has 17 residues. V lost 4 bases and J lost 0, with 18 bases in between. This chain's CDR3 is CASSSRPHQGANYGYTF. CDR3 bases: TGTGCCAGTAGTAGCCGACCCCACCAGGGCGCTAACTATGGCTACACCTTC.

Comment on this clone: This same CDR3 is encoded by further DNA sequences in the sample. The chain recombines TRBV4-2 with TRBJ2-7; D perhaps matches TRBD1 (5 bases). CDR1 LGHNA and CDR2 YNFKEQ come from the germline V gene. This CDR3 has 13 amino acids. Deletions cut 4 bases from V and 5 bases from J, with 12 bases between. The CDR3: CASSLRGDHEQYF. CDR3 in DNA: TGTGCCAGCAGCCTTAGGGGTGACCACGAGCAGTACTTC.